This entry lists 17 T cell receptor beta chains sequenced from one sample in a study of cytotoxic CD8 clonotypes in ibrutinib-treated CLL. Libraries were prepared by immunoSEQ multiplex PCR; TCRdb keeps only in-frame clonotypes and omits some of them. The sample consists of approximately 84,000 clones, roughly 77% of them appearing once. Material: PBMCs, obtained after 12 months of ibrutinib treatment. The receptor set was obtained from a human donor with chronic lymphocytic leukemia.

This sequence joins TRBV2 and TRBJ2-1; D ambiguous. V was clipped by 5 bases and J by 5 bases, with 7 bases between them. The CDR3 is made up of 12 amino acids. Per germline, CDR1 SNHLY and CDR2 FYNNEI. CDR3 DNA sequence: TGTGCCAGCAGTCCCAGCAACAATGAGCAGTTCTTC. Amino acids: CASSPSNNEQFF.

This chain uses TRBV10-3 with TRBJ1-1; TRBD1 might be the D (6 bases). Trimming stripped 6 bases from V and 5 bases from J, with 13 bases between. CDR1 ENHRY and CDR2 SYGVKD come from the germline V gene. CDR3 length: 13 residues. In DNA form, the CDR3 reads TGTGCCATCAGGGGGGGCCTTAGGACTGAAGCTTTCTTT. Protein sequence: CAIRGGLRTEAFF.

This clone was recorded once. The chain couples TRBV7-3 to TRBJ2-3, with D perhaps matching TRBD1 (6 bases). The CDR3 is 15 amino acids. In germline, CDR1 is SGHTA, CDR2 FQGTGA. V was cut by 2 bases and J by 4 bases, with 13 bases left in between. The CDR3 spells CASSLGGSGPDTQYF. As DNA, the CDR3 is TGTGCCAGCAGCTTAGGGGGCTCGGGGCCAGATACGCAGTATTTT.

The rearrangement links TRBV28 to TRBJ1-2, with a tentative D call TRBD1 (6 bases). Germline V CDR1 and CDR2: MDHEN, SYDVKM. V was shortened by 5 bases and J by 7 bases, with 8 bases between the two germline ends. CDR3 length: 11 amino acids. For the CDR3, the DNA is TGTGCCAGCAGTCGGACAGCTGGCTACACCTTC. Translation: CASSRTAGYTF.

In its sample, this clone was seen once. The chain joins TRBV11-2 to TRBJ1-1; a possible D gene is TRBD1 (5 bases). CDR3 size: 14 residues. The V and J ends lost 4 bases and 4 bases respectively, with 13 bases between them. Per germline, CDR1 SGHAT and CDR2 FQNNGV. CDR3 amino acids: CASSSWGFGTEAFF. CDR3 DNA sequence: TGTGCCAGCAGCTCGTGGGGGTTTGGCACTGAAGCTTTCTTT. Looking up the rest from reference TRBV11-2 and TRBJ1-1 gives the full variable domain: EAGVAQSPRYKIIEKRQSVAFWCNPISGHATLYWYQQILGQGPKLLIQFQNNGVVDDSQLPKDRFSAERLKGVDSTLKIQPAKLEDSAVYLCASSSWGFGTEAFFGQGTRLTVV.

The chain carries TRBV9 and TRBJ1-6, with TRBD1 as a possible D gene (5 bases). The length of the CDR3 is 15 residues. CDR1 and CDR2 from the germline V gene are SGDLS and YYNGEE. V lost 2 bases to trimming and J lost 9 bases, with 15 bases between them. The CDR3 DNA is TGTGCCAGCAGCGTTTCGGGGACGGTCGGTTCACCCCTCCACTTT. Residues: CASSVSGTVGSPLHF. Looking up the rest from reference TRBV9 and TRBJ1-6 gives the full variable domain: DSGVTQTPKHLITATGQRVTLRCSPRSGDLSVYWYQQSLDQGLQFLIQYYNGEERAKGNILERFSAQQFPDLHSELNLSSLELGDSALYFCASSVSGTVGSPLHFGNGTRLTVT.

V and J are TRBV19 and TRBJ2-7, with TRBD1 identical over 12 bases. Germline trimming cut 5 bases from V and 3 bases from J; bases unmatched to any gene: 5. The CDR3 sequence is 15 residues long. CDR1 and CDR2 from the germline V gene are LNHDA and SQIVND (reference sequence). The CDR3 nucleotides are TGTGCCAGTAGTCTCGGGACAGGGGGCATCTACGAGCAGTACTTC. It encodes CASSLGTGGIYEQYF. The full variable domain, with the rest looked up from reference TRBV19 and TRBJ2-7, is DGGITQSPKYLFRKEGQNVTLSCEQNLNHDAMYWYRQDPGQGLRLIYYSQIVNDFQKGDIAEGYSVSREKKESFPLTVTSAQKNPTAFYLCASSLGTGGIYEQYFGPGTRLTVT.

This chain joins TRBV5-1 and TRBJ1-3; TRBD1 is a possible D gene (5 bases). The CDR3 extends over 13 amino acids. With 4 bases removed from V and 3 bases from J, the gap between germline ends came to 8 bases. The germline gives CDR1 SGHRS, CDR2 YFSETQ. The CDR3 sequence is CASSTGGGNTIYF. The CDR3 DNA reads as TGCGCCAGCAGCACCGGGGGTGGAAACACCATATATTTT.

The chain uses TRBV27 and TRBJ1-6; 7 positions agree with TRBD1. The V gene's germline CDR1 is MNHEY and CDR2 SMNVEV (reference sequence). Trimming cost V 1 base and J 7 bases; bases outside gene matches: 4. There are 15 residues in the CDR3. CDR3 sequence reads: CASSLWGQTNSPLHF. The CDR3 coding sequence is TGTGCCAGCAGTTTATGGGGACAGACCAATTCACCCCTCCACTTT.

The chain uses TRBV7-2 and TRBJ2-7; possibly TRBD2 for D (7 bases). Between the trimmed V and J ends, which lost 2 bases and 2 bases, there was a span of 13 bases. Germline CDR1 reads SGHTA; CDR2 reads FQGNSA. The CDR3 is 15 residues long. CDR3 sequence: CASSLYPGGPYEQYF. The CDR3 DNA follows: TGTGCCAGCAGCTTATACCCCGGGGGGCCCTACGAGCAGTACTTC.

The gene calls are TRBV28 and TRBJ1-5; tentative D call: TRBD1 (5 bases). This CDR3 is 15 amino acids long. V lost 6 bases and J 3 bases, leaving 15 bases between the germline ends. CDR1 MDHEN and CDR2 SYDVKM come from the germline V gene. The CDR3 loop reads CASSSAGGYNQPQHF. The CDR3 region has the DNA TGTGCCAGCAGCTCCGCGGGGGGATACAATCAGCCCCAGCATTTT.

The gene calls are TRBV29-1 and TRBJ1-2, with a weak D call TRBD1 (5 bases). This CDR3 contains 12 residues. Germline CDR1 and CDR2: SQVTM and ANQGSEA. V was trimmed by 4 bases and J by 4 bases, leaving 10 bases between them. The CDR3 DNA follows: TGCAGCGTTGCCGGACAAACCTATGGCTACACCTTC. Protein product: CSVAGQTYGYTF.

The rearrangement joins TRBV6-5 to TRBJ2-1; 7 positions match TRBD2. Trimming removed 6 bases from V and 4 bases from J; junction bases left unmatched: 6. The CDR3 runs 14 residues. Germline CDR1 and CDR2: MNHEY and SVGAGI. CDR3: CASSRSGDYNEQFF. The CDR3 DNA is TGTGCCAGCAGCCGCAGCGGGGATTACAATGAGCAGTTCTTC.

CDR3 loop: CAWRPLAGENEQYF. In DNA, the CDR3 is TGTGCCTGGAGGCCACTAGCGGGGGAGAACGAGCAGTACTTC. The chain combines TRBV30 with TRBJ2-7; TRBD2 matches at 11 bases. Trimming removed 3 bases from V and 5 bases from J; junction bases left unmatched: 6. CDR1 and CDR2 from the germline V gene are GTSNPN and SVGIG (reference sequence). The CDR3 length is 14 residues.

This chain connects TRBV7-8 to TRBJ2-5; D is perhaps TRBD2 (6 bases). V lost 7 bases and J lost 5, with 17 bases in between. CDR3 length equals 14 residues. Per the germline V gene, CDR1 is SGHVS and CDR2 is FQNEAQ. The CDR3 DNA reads TGTGCCAGCACCCCTTATGGCCGGGGGGAGACCCAGTACTTC. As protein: CASTPYGRGETQYF.

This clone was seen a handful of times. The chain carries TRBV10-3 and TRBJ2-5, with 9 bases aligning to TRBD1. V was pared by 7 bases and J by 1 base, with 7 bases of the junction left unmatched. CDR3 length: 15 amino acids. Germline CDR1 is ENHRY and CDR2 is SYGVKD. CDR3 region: CAIKRTGDTQETQYF. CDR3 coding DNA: TGTGCCATCAAACGGACAGGGGACACCCAAGAGACCCAGTACTTC.

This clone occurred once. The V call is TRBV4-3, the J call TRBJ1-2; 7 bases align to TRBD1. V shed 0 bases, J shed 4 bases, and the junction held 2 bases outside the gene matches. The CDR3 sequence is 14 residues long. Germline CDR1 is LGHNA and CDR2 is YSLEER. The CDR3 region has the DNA TGCGCCAGCAGCCAAGAGTCAGGGGGCTATGGCTACACCTTC. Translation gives CASSQESGGYGYTF.